The present T cell receptor (beta chain) was sequenced within a study of identical twins. Regarding the study as a whole: Models, which agreed with sharing between unrelated individuals, nonetheless underestimated the out-of-frame TCR alpha sharing seen in monozygotic twins. Donors were not followed over many years; analysis was cross-sectional.

On this clonotype: The target antigen is unknown.

TCRdb re-called the 5' RACE reads with MiXCR, one entry per CDR3 protein. The sample lists 1.5 million to 2 million distinct CDR3 sequences, roughly a third occurring once. J gave up 1 base and V 0 bases, and 8 bases lay outside the gene matches. In germline, CDR1 is ENHRY, CDR2 SYGVKD. There are 17 residues in the CDR3. This clonotype was obtained from a newborn girl in good health. The chain combines TRBV10-3 with TRBJ1-2, with 7 bases lining up with TRBD1. Sequencing was carried out using cord blood. CDR3 in amino acids: CAISESKTGAVNYGYTF. The DNA of the CDR3 is TGTGCCATCAGTGAGTCCAAAACAGGGGCCGTTAACTATGGCTACACCTTC.